Below are 30 T cell receptor beta chains sequenced from a single sample in a study of cytomegalovirus exposure and HLA in healthy donors. Produced via immunoSEQ multiplex PCR; TCRdb's table is partial and in-frame only. There are about 220,000 clones in the sample; around 90% occur only once, and about 2.7% lies in the top ten. Material: PBMCs. The origin of the receptors is a woman aged 18 to 35 in good health and CMV-seronegative.

Regarding this clone: One junction end does not reproduce the germline sequence, and a read error may be involved. CDR3 sequence: CASSSPPEGSRTDTQYF. CDR3 nucleotide sequence: TGTGCCAGCTCATCACCTCCGGAGGGCTCCCGCACAGATACGCAGTATTTT. The gene calls are TRBV18 and TRBJ2-3, with a possible D match to TRBD2 (6 bases). CDR1 and CDR2 from the germline V gene are KGHSH and LQKENI. This CDR3 comprises 17 residues.

The V and J genes are TRBV6-5 and TRBJ2-7, with 12 bases identical to TRBD2. There are 14 residues in the CDR3. Germline V lookup: CDR1 MNHEY, CDR2 SVGAGI. Germline trimming cut 7 bases from V and 7 bases from J; bases unmatched to any gene: 8. The CDR3: CASTLAGGETEQYF. The CDR3, as DNA: TGTGCCAGCACCCTAGCGGGAGGGGAAACAGAGCAGTACTTC.

This clone was seen more than once but under ten times. V usage is TRBV15 and J usage is TRBJ1-5; the match to TRBD1 covers 7 bases. Looked up from germline, CDR1 is LNHNV and CDR2 is YYDKDF (reference sequence). The CDR3 has 15 residues. Unmatched junction bases numbered 2, after V lost 0 bases and J lost 3 bases. CDR3 protein: CATSREGQLNQPQHF. In nucleotides, the CDR3 is TGTGCCACCAGCAGAGAGGGACAGCTCAATCAGCCCCAGCATTTT.

The V call is TRBV5-1, the J call TRBJ1-4; the match to TRBD1 covers 9 bases. The length of the CDR3 is 17 residues. The V segment lost 2 bases and the J segment 5 bases; nucleotides outside the gene matches: 10. From germline, CDR1 is SGHRS and CDR2 YFSETQ. CDR3 sequence (DNA): TGCGCCAGCAGCTTATGGGCGAGCGGGACAGGGAATGAAAAACTGTTTTTT. It codes for CASSLWASGTGNEKLFF.

This chain joins TRBV4-3 and TRBJ2-7, with TRBD2 matching over 10 bases. CDR3 size: 17 residues. V lost 1 base and J lost 4; bases outside the gene matches: 10. Looked up from germline, CDR1 is LGHNA and CDR2 is YSLEER. The CDR3 region is CASSQALGSSGRYEQYF. The CDR3 DNA reads TGCGCCAGCAGCCAAGCCCTGGGGAGTAGCGGGAGGTACGAGCAGTACTTC.

This rearrangement joins TRBV27 to TRBJ1-2, with no clear D. Germline values: CDR1 MNHEY, CDR2 SMNVEV (reference sequence). The CDR3 consists of 14 residues. V dropped 5 bases and J dropped 11 bases, with 21 bases sitting between them. The CDR3 region has the DNA TGTGCCAGCAGTCCGTTAAGTCTCCCGAGAGGGTACACCTTC. It yields the protein CASSPLSLPRGYTF.

The CDR3 reads CASKNRPGQETQYF. DNA of the CDR3: TGTGCCAGTAAGAACCGGCCAGGCCAAGAGACCCAGTACTTC. This rearrangement joins TRBV19 to TRBJ2-5; D is unclear. Germline V gene data show CDR1 as LNHDA and CDR2 as SQIVND (reference sequence). The CDR3 loop spans 14 amino acids. The V and J ends lost 7 bases and 1 base respectively, with 13 bases between them.

J is TRBJ2-5 and V is TRBV9; 10 nucleotides match TRBD2. The ends lost 3 bases at V and 4 bases at J; junction bases unmatched: 6. The CDR3 is made up of 15 amino acids. Looked up from germline, CDR1 is SGDLS and CDR2 is YYNGEE. The CDR3 nucleotides are TGTGCCAGCAGCGGGGCTAGCGGGAGCGGAGAGACCCAGTACTTC. Amino acids: CASSGASGSGETQYF. The whole variable domain, filled in from reference TRBV9 and TRBJ2-5, reads DSGVTQTPKHLITATGQRVTLRCSPRSGDLSVYWYQQSLDQGLQFLIQYYNGEERAKGNILERFSAQQFPDLHSELNLSSLELGDSALYFCASSGASGSGETQYFGPGTRLLVL.

The chain has TRBV5-4 and TRBJ2-7, with D tentatively TRBD1 (6 bases). V lost 3 bases, J lost 5 bases, and 21 bases lay in between. This CDR3 has 16 amino acids. Germline V gene data show CDR1 as SGHNT and CDR2 as YYREEE (reference sequence). The CDR3 DNA reads as TGTGCCAGCAGCTCCCGGGACACCAAGCGGTTGAACGAGCAGTACTTC. Translated: CASSSRDTKRLNEQYF.

This chain uses TRBV27 with TRBJ1-2, with D possibly TRBD1 on 5 matching bases. Germline CDR1 MNHEY, CDR2 SMNVEV (reference sequence). The CDR3 is made up of 14 amino acids. Between the trimmed V and J ends, which lost 2 bases and 6 bases, there was a span of 13 bases. CDR3 amino acids: CASSLRRDYDGYTF. CDR3 nucleotide sequence: TGTGCCAGCAGTTTAAGACGGGACTACGATGGCTACACCTTC.

The genes are TRBV28 and TRBJ2-3, with TRBD2 as a possible D gene (6 bases). Germline V lookup: CDR1 MDHEN, CDR2 SYDVKM. This CDR3 spans 16 amino acids. Trimming removed 4 bases at V and 0 bases at J, with 14 bases between. Here the CDR3 DNA reads TGTGCCAGCAGTTCGAGGGGACTGGGGAGCACAGATACGCAGTATTTT. As protein: CASSSRGLGSTDTQYF.

The chain joins TRBV5-8 to TRBJ1-5, with 7 bases fitting TRBD1. Germline-derived CDR1 and CDR2 are SGHTS and YDEGEE. This CDR3 has 14 residues. V lost 4 bases and J lost 3; bases outside the gene matches: 4. In nucleotides, the CDR3 is TGTGCCAGCAGCCGGGGACAGAACAATCAGCCCCAGCATTTT. Translating it yields CASSRGQNNQPQHF.

The J gene is TRBJ2-7, the V gene TRBV14, with D possibly matching TRBD1 (6 bases). The germline V and J ends were trimmed by 1 base and 2 bases, with 15 bases remaining between them. CDR3 length: 16 residues. Germline lookup yields CDR1 SGHDN and CDR2 FVKESK. CDR3 amino acids: CASSQGRDRKTYEQYF. The CDR3 nucleotides read TGTGCCAGCAGCCAAGGTCGCGACAGGAAAACCTACGAGCAGTACTTC.

This clone has only a few counts. The chain joins TRBV6-5 to TRBJ1-1; D uncertain. Trimming took 5 bases from V and 4 from J, leaving 14 bases between them. The CDR3 runs to 14 residues. Germline V gives CDR1 MNHEY, CDR2 SVGAGI. The CDR3 reads CASSQNPGFTEAFF. CDR3 nucleotide sequence: TGTGCCAGCAGTCAAAATCCGGGGTTCACTGAAGCTTTCTTT.

This chain connects TRBV28 to TRBJ2-6; perhaps TRBD2 as D (5 bases). V was shortened by 6 bases and J by 0 bases, with 15 bases between the two germline ends. The CDR3 is made up of 17 amino acids. Germline CDR1 reads MDHEN; CDR2 reads SYDVKM. This CDR3 reads CASSLPVAGSGANVLTF. DNA for the CDR3: TGTGCCAGCAGCCTCCCGGTGGCGGGCTCTGGGGCCAACGTCCTGACTTTC.

This rearrangement joins TRBV21-1 to TRBJ2-1; the DNA was not compared with TRBD2, the D call given in the table. TRBV21-1 is an annotated pseudogene. The CDR3 has 15 residues. CDR3 sequence (DNA): TGTGCCAGCAGTAGTGAGCGGGAGAGGGAAAATGAGCAGTTCTTC. Its protein is CASSSERERENEQFF.

The V and J genes are TRBV10-3 and TRBJ2-7; D not certain. V was cut by 6 bases and J by 3 bases, with 6 bases left in between. Germline loops: CDR1 ENHRY, CDR2 SYGVKD. The CDR3 has 11 residues. CDR3 coding DNA: TGTGCCATCAGAGAACTCTACGAGCAGTACTTC. Its translation is CAIRELYEQYF.

The V and J genes are TRBV7-6 and TRBJ2-5, with 7 bases that match TRBD1. Germline-derived CDR1 and CDR2 are SGHVS and FNYEAQ. The CDR3 covers 14 residues. J lost 5 bases, V lost 3 bases, and 6 bases had no gene match. In nucleotides, the CDR3 is TGTGCCAGCAGCTTTCGAGACAGGGTCGAGACCCAGTACTTC. Residues: CASSFRDRVETQYF.

The V call is TRBV27, the J call TRBJ1-2, with 10 nucleotides matching TRBD1. Germline V lookup: CDR1 MNHEY, CDR2 SMNVEV (reference sequence). The CDR3 totals 15 residues. Losses at the gene ends were 4 bases for V and 5 bases for J; bases not matched to a gene: 7. The CDR3 sequence is CASSSGRDRGYGYTF. DNA of the CDR3: TGTGCCAGCAGTTCCGGACGGGACAGGGGTTATGGCTACACCTTC.

The rearrangement uses TRBV7-9 and TRBJ1-5, with D maybe TRBD1 (5 bases). The CDR3 is made up of 14 amino acids. Germline CDR1 reads SEHNR; CDR2 reads FQNEAQ (reference sequence). The ends were cut back, 3 bases at V and 0 bases at J, with 6 bases in the middle. The CDR3 coding sequence is TGTGCCAGCAGCTTCGACAGTAGCAATCAGCCCCAGCATTTT. Protein product: CASSFDSSNQPQHF.

The chain uses TRBV5-6 and TRBJ2-7; 12 bases are shared with TRBD2. The CDR3 runs 15 residues. Germline CDR1 SGHDT, CDR2 YYEEEE. Trimming cost V 4 bases and J 2 bases; bases outside gene matches: 4. The CDR3 sequence is CASSAGLAGAYEQYF. CDR3 sequence (DNA): TGTGCCAGCAGCGCGGGACTAGCGGGCGCCTACGAGCAGTACTTC.

The chain employs TRBV27 and TRBJ1-1; the D gene is possibly TRBD1 (6 bases). The CDR3 loop spans 12 amino acids. V lost 10 bases and J 4 bases, leaving 13 bases between the germline ends. Germline V CDR1 and CDR2: MNHEY, SMNVEV (reference sequence). The CDR3 DNA is TGTGCCACGCGAGGGGGGGTCACTGAAGCTTTCTTT. Protein sequence: CATRGGVTEAFF.

V and J are TRBV11-2 and TRBJ2-7; D is perhaps TRBD1 (6 bases). CDR3 length: 15 amino acids. Germline-derived CDR1 and CDR2 are SGHAT and FQNNGV. V was shortened by 6 bases and J by 3 bases, with 18 bases between the two germline ends. CDR3 bases: TGTGCCAGCAGACCCCTGGGCAGGGGAGACTACGAGCAGTACTTC. Protein: CASRPLGRGDYEQYF.

Here the CDR3 DNA reads TGTGCCAGCAGTTTATCGGGGATGACTAATAACTATGGCTACACCTTC. It yields the protein CASSLSGMTNNYGYTF. The J gene is TRBJ1-2, the V gene TRBV27; no definite D call. This CDR3 contains 16 residues. Germline lookup yields CDR1 MNHEY and CDR2 SMNVEV (reference sequence). V lost 0 bases and J lost 1, with 12 bases in between.

About this clone itself: Other DNA sequences within the sample encode an identical CDR3. The chain uses TRBV9 and TRBJ1-1; 7 nucleotides line up with TRBD1. Germline CDR1 SGDLS, CDR2 YYNGEE. Germline trimming cut 4 bases from V and 4 bases from J; bases unmatched to any gene: 10. The CDR3 runs 15 residues. CDR3 coding DNA: TGTGCCAGCAGCCCGCGGACAGGACCGGGCACTGAAGCTTTCTTT. It codes for CASSPRTGPGTEAFF.

This clone was seen a handful of times. The chain uses TRBV18 and TRBJ2-2; TRBD2 is a possible D gene (6 bases). This CDR3 region has 13 residues. Trimming pared 1 base from V and 7 bases from J, leaving 7 bases between. Germline CDR1 and CDR2: KGHSH and LQKENI. As DNA, the CDR3 is TGTGCCAGCTCACCACAGGGACTCGGGGAGCTGTTTTTT. Amino acid sequence: CASSPQGLGELFF.

The rearrangement uses TRBV6-9 and TRBJ2-7, with 8 bases that match TRBD1. The CDR3 has 15 amino acids. V dropped 2 bases and J dropped 3; count of bases not matched to a gene: 6. In germline, CDR1 is MNHGY, CDR2 SVAAGI. Here the CDR3 reads CASSYGETGDYEQYF. The CDR3 coding sequence is TGTGCCAGCAGTTATGGCGAGACAGGGGACTACGAGCAGTACTTC.

This clone was seen just once. DNA of the CDR3: TGTGCCATCAGGGAGGTATTTGGTAGCGGGCAGACCGGGGAGCTGTTTTTT. It translates to CAIREVFGSGQTGELFF. V usage is TRBV10-3 and J usage is TRBJ2-2; 7 bases are shared with TRBD2. The CDR3 runs to 17 residues. The germline CDR1 and CDR2 sequences are ENHRY and SYGVKD. V was pared by 6 bases and J by 5 bases, with 15 bases of the junction left unmatched.

V usage is TRBV28 and J usage is TRBJ2-2; 9 bases match TRBD2. The CDR3 sequence is 16 residues long. Germline trimming cut 6 bases from V and 1 base from J; bases unmatched to any gene: 6. Germline CDR1 reads MDHEN; CDR2 reads SYDVKM. CDR3: CASSDTSGQNTGELFF. The CDR3, as DNA: TGTGCCAGCAGCGACACTAGCGGGCAGAACACCGGGGAGCTGTTTTTT.

This chain connects TRBV6-6 to TRBJ2-7; the match to TRBD1 covers 9 bases. CDR1 and CDR2 (germline): MNHNY, SVGAGI (reference sequence). CDR3 length: 14 residues. Trimming at V came to 10 bases and at J to 3 bases, leaving 10 bases not matched to a gene. CDR3 residues: CAIATGGQGYEQYF. As DNA, the CDR3 is TGTGCCATCGCTACAGGGGGACAGGGCTACGAGCAGTACTTC.